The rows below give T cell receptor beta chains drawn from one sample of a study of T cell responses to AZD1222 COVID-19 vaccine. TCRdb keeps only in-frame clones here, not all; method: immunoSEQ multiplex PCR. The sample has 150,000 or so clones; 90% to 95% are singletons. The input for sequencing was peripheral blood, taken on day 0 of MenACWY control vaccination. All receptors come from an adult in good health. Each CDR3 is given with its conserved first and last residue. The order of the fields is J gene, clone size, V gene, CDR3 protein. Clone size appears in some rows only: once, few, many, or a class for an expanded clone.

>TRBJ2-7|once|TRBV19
CASSWTSSYEQYF
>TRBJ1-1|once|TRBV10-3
CAISGETEAFF
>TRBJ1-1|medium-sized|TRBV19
CASSKGATEAFF
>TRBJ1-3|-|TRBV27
CASSLLGASGNTIYF
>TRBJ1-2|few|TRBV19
CASSNDRGRNGYTF
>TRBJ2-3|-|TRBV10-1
CASSESTGASTDTQYF
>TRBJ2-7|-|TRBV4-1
CASSYPGTSGIEQYF
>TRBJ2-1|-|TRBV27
CASSFGDRGFVNEQFF
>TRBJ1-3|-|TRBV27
CASSLGTGGAYTIYF
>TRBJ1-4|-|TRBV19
CASRNWTNEKLFF
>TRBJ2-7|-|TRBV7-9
CASSLGLFYEQYF
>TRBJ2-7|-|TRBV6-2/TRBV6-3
CASSYSRDRGLSYEQYF
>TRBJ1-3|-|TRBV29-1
CSVEDTSLGGGEGNTIYF
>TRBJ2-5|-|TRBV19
CASRAPDRPQETQYF
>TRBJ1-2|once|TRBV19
CASSIDYRSVYGYTF
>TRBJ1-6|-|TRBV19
CASSIQVSYNSPLHF
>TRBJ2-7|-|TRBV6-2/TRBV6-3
CASSYGGSGGYEQYF